This T cell receptor beta chain emerged from a study of T cells after yellow fever vaccination. This CDR3 has 14 residues. Trimming at V came to 6 bases and at J to 7 bases, leaving 11 bases not matched to a gene. CDR1 and CDR2 (germline): SNHLY, FYNNEI. A single record per CDR3 protein comes from TCRdb applying MiXCR to the 5' RACE reads. The repertoire includes hundreds of thousands of distinct CDR3 sequences, 20% to 25% of them detected once, and about 16% sits in the top ten. This sample comprised PBMCs, obtained approximately 22 days after the first yellow fever vaccination. The genes are TRBV2 and TRBJ2-7; the match to TRBD1 covers 8 bases. The origin of this receptor is a man aged 18 to 29 who received the YFV17D yellow fever vaccine. The CDR3 region is CASSGQGSLWEQYF. The CDR3 DNA follows: TGTGCCAGCAGCGGACAGGGATCCCTTTGGGAGCAGTACTTC.